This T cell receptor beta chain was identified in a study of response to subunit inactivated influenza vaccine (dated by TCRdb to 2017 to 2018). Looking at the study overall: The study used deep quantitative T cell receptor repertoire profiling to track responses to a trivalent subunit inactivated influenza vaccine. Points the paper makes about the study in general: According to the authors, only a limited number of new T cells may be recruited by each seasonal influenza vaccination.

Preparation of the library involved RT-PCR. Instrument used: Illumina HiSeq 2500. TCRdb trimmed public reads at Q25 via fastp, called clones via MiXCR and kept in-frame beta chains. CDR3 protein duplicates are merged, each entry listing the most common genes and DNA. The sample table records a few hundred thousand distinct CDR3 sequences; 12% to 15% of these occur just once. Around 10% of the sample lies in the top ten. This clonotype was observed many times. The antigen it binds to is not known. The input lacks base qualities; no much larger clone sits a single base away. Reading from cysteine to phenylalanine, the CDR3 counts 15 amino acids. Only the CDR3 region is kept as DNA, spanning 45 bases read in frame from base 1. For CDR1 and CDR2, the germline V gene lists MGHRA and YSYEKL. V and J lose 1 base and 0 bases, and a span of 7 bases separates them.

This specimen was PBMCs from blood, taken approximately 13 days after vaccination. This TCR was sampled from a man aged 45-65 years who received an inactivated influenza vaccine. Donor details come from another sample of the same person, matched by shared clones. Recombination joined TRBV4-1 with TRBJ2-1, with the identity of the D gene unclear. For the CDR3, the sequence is CASSQARSSYNEQFF. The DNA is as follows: TGCGCCAGCAGCCAAGCGCGGAGCTCCTACAATGAGCAGTTCTTC.